This T cell receptor beta chain is from a study of blood T cell repertoires in COVID-19. Looking at the study overall: The United States, Italy and Spain provided the acute and convalescent COVID-19 samples. T cells, B-cell-depleted T cells, or PBMCs supplied cDNA or gDNA.

J lost 7 bases, V lost 0 bases, and 7 bases had no gene match. The CDR3 contains 16 residues. Germline CDR1 and CDR2: SGHNT and YYREEE (reference sequence). Authors' processing steps: Amplification with reference gene primers provided the estimates of nucleated cell counts. Using immunoSEQ multiplex PCR, the repertoire was profiled, and TCRdb retains in-frame clones only, with some absent. The V and J calls and the clone size are those of that table, but D and trimming were determined from the DNA. The repertoire includes approximately 500,000 clones, 75% to 90% of them detected once, and 0.7% to 1% sits in the top ten.

This chain joins TRBV5-4 and TRBJ2-7, with TRBD2 identical over 13 bases. The material sequenced was peripheral blood. The TCR comes from a man in his late teens or twenties with COVID-19, enrolled during active disease. As DNA, the CDR3 is TGTGCCAGCAGCTTGGGGCCACTAGCGGGAGGGGCTGAGCAGTACTTC. The encoded protein is CASSLGPLAGGAEQYF.